This T cell receptor beta chain stems from a study of radiotherapy plus CTLA-4 blockade in lung cancer. Study at large: Overall, less than 20% of patients showed an objective response, while around 34% attained disease control. General observations from the study: The best prediction of response reportedly came from early blood T cell clone dynamics, with interferon-beta.

J lost 2 bases, V lost 2 bases, and 11 bases had no gene match. The germline V gene has CDR1 GTSNPN and CDR2 SVGIG (reference sequence). The CDR3 extends over 16 amino acids. Using immunoSEQ multiplex PCR, the repertoire was profiled, and TCRdb retains in-frame clones only, with some absent. The sample records around 59,000 clones, around three quarters being singletons. About this clone: Antigen unknown.

The genes are TRBV30 and TRBJ2-7; 8 nucleotides align to TRBD1. The material sequenced was peripheral blood, taken from a patient treated with radiotherapy plus ipilimumab. The sequence was collected from a human donor with non-small cell lung cancer whose response to radiotherapy plus ipilimumab could not be evaluated. CDR3 loop: CAWSILTGAFAYEQYF. CDR3 coding DNA: TGTGCCTGGAGTATCTTGACAGGGGCCTTTGCCTACGAGCAGTACTTC.